What follows describes a single T cell receptor (beta chain). Genomic DNA, the template, was used for profiling of the TCR beta VDJ and CDR3. A single record per CDR3 protein comes from TCRdb applying MiXCR to the reads. This table has about 98,000 distinct CDR3 sequences, 55% to 80% appearing once. The record originates from a study of CD8+CD57+ T cells in acquired aplastic anemia. Turning to the study itself: Mean yield of DNA from sorted CD4+ and CD8+ cells was about 3.2 ug.

CDR3 length: 12 amino acids. V was clipped by 5 bases and J by 7 bases, with 9 bases between them. Those patients picked for sequencing had displayed CD8+CD57+ cell expansion on flow cytometry. Every one of the patients had aplastic anemia (severe, acquired). Sequenced sample: sorted CD4+, CD8+, or CD8+CD57+ T cells (not recorded which) from PBMCs. The receptor was isolated from a human donor with aplastic anemia. The J gene is TRBJ1-3, the V gene TRBV12-3 or TRBV12-4; no reliable D call. The CDR3, as DNA: TGTGCCAGCAGTCGAGAGCGGAACACCATATATTTT. Translating it yields CASSRERNTIYF.